This TCR beta chain came from a study of OX40 agonist ivuxolimab in advanced cancers. TCRdb keeps only in-frame clones here, not all; method: immunoSEQ multiplex PCR. Among about 70,000 clones listed, roughly 90% were seen once. Sample: CD4+ or CD8+ T cells sorted from blood, taken in a trial of the OX40 agonist ivuxolimab. The receptor comes from an adult with an advanced solid tumor such as melanoma, head and neck, liver or kidney cancer.

CDR3 bases: TGTGCCAGCAGTCTAGTCGGGGCTTCCGGTGGCTACACCTTC. As protein: CASSLVGASGGYTF. This sequence joins TRBV25-1 and TRBJ1-2; a weak D match, TRBD1 (5 bases). CDR1 and CDR2 from the germline V gene are MGHDK and SYGVNS. The CDR3 contains 14 residues. V lost 5 bases and J 7 bases, leaving 17 bases between the germline ends.